A few counts support the clone carrying this T cell receptor (beta chain). CDR1 and CDR2 from the germline V gene are MNHEY and SMNVEV (reference sequence). The CDR3 covers 15 residues. Trimming stripped 4 bases from V and 2 bases from J, with 12 bases between. TCRdb's table, derived via immunoSEQ multiplex PCR, lists solely in-frame clones and lacks some. In the table there are approximately 720,000 clones, about 90% of which are singletons. This entry belongs to a study of shared clonotypes between healthy human individuals. CD45RO-negative, CCR7-selected cells formed the naive CD8 fraction, which excluded terminally differentiated effector memory CD45RA+ cells.

The TCR sequence derives from a man aged 25-45 years in good health. The specimen was naive CD8+ T cells sorted from blood. The gene calls are TRBV27 and TRBJ1-5, with D tentatively TRBD1 (6 bases). CDR3 in DNA: TGTGCCAGCAGTTCCAATCAGGGGCGCAATCAGCCCCAGCATTTT. The encoded protein is CASSSNQGRNQPQHF.